This T cell receptor (beta chain) was profiled in a study of cytomegalovirus exposure and HLA in healthy donors. Regarding the study as a whole: The study put 150 to 200 TCR beta chains on its list as cytomegalovirus-associated. Later, TCR association rates were found to vary by HLA locus, highest for DRB1 and lowest for HLA-C. Most likely, a cluster of highly shared sequence variants arose as a sequencing artifact.

The PCR contained 60 Vbeta and 13 Jbeta primers. Only in-frame clones appear in the TCRdb table, and some are missing; sequencing was by immunoSEQ multiplex PCR. The sample yields about 140,000 clones, roughly 80% seen once. Germline-derived CDR1 and CDR2 are SEHNR and FQNEAQ (reference sequence). The CDR3 loop spans 14 amino acids. V shed 4 bases and J shed 2 bases, with 9 bases lying between them. Points on this clone: Antigen: not known.

The TCR comes from a woman younger than 45 in good health and CMV-seronegative. Sequencing was carried out using PBMCs. V usage is TRBV7-9 and J usage is TRBJ2-1; D call uncertain. CDR3 nucleotides: TGTGCCAGCAGCTCTACTCCCACCTACAATGAGCAGTTCTTC. Translated, it gives CASSSTPTYNEQFF.